This T cell receptor beta chain was identified during a study of blood T cell repertoires in COVID-19. Background on the study: Researchers got acute and convalescent COVID-19 samples from the United States, Italy and Spain. PBMCs, B-cell-depleted T cells, or T cells provided the cDNA or gDNA that made up the material.

Sequencing used immunoSEQ multiplex PCR; TCRdb keeps in-frame clones, though not all of them. The repertoire has some 200,000 clones, about 87% of them found once; the top ten carry around an eighth. The trim removed 2 bases at V and 6 bases at J, leaving 12 bases unmatched. The CDR3 has 18 amino acids. CDR1 and CDR2 (germline): SEHNR, FQNEAQ (reference sequence). The clonotype was recovered from a woman in her 70s with COVID-19, enrolled during active disease. Sample: peripheral blood. The rearrangement uses TRBV7-9 and TRBJ2-1; 11 bases agree with TRBD2. The CDR3 nucleotides are TGTGCCAGCAGCTTAAGGGATCCGTGGCTAGCGGGAGGCAATGAGCAGTTCTTC. It encodes CASSLRDPWLAGGNEQFF.